This T cell receptor beta chain is from a study of blood T cells in healthy people across ages. A J-beta primer mix and a sample-barcoded 5' primer were used in a second PCR of roughly 6 to 11 cycles. Each CDR3 protein is one row after TCRdb ran MiXCR on the 5' RACE reads. The sample lists about 620,000 distinct CDR3 sequences; around 50% were seen once. Germline V gene sequence: CDR1 DFQATT, CDR2 SNEGSKA (reference sequence). The CDR3 length is 15 residues. The V gene lost 4 bases and the J gene lost 8 bases, with 21 bases spanning the gap. As regards this clonotype: As yet, its antigen is unknown.

General study points: Whereas aged donors had fewer naive CD4+ cells, long-lived donors had more of them and higher diversity. Estimated diversity across one million T cells was deemed an underestimate.

The sequencing input was blood. This rearrangement joins TRBV20-1 to TRBJ2-1, with TRBD1 as a possible D gene (5 bases). The receptor was isolated from a woman aged 80 or over in good health. Here the CDR3 DNA reads TGCAGTGCTACCGACGACGAAGACAGCAGCGATGAGCAGTTCTTC. This codes for CSATDDEDSSDEQFF.